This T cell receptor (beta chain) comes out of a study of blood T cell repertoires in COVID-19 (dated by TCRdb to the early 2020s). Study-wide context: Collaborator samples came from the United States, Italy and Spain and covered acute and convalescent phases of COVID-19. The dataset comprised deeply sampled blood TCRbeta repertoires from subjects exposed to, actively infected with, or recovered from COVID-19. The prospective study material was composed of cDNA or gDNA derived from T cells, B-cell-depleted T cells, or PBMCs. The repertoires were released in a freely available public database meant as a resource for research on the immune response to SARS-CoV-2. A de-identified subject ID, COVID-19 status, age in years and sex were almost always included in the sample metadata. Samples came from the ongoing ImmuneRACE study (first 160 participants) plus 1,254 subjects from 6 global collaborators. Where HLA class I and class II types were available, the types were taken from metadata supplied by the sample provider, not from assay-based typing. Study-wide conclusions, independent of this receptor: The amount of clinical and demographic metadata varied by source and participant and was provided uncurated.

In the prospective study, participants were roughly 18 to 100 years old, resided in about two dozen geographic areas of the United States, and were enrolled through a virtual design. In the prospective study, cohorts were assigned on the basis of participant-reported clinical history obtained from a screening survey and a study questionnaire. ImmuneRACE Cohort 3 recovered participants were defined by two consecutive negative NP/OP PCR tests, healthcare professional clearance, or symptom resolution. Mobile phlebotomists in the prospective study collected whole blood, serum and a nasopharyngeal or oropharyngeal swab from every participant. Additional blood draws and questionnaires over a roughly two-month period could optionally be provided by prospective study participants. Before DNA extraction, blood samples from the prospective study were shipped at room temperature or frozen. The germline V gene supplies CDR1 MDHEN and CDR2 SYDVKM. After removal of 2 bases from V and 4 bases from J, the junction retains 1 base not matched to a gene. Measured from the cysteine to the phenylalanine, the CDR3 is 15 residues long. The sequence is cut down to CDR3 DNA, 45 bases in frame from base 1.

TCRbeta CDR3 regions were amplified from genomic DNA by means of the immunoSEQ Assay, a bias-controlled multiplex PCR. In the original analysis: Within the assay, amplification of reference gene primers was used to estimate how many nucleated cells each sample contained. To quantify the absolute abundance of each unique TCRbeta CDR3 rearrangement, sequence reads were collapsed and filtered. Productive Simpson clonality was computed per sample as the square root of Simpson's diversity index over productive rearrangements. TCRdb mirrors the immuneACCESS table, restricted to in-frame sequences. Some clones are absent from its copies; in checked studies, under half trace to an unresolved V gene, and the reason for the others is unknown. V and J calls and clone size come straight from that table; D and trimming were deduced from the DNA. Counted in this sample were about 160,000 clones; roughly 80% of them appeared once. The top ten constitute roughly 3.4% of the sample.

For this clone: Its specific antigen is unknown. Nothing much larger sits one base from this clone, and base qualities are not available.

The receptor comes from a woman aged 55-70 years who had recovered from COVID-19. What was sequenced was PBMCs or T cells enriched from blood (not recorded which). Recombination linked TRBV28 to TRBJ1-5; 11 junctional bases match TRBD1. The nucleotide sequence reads TGTGCCAGCAGTTTAGGGACAGGGGGAAATCAGCCCCAGCATTTT. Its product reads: CASSLGTGGNQPQHF.